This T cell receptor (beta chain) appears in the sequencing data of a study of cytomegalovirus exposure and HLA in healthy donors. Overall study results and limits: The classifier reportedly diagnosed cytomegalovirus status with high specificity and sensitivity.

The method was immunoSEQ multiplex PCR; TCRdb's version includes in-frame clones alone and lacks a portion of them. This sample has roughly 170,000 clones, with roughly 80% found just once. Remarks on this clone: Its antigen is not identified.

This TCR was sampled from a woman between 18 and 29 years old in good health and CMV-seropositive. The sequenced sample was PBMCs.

The DNA of the CDR3 is TGTGCCAGCAGCTTAGATTCGACCAGCGCTGAGCAGTTCTTC. Amino acid sequence: CASSLDSTSAEQFF. This chain joins TRBV11-2 and TRBJ2-1; D gene unclear. V was shortened by 0 bases and J by 9 bases, with 12 bases between the two germline ends. This CDR3 spans 14 amino acids. Germline V gives CDR1 SGHAT, CDR2 FQNNGV.